The rows below give T cell receptor beta chains drawn from one sample of a study of Ad26.COV2.S vaccination and SARS-CoV-2 variants. Libraries were prepared by immunoSEQ multiplex PCR; TCRdb keeps only in-frame clonotypes and omits some of them. The data show about 500,000 clones, nearly 90% seen once. The material sequenced was peripheral blood, taken in a trial of Ad26.COV2.S vaccine versus placebo. The receptor set was obtained from a person aged 18 to 59 who received the Ad26.COV2.S COVID-19 vaccine or a placebo. CDR3s include the opening cysteine and the closing phenylalanine or tryptophan. A D gene is named only where the DNA matches it firmly. Part of the rows lack a size; the others show once, few, many or a class for expanded clones.

V gene	clone size	D gene	J gene	CDR3 DNA	CDR3 protein
TRBV3-1/TRBV3-2	-	-	TRBJ1-2	TGTGCCAGCAGCCAAGACGGAGGGGGCTATGGCTACACCTTC	CASSQDGGGYGYTF
TRBV2	-	TRBD2	TRBJ2-3	TGTGCCAGCAGGCCTAGCGGGGTCCGCACAGATACGCAGTATTTT	CASRPSGVRTDTQYF
TRBV20-1	-	-	TRBJ2-7	TGCAGTGCTACACCATCCTACGAGCAGTACTTC	CSATPSYEQYF
TRBV6-1	-	-	TRBJ1-4	TGTGCCAGCAGTGAGAAGCAGGGCGTTGGGGAAAAACTGTTTTTT	CASSEKQGVGEKLFF
TRBV28	-	-	TRBJ1-3	TGTGCCAGCAGCTTCCTACAGGGCACAAGCTCTGGAAACACCATATATTTT	CASSFLQGTSSGNTIYF
TRBV9	-	TRBD1	TRBJ1-3	TGTGCCAGCAGCGTAACAGGGGGTAATGGAAACACCATATATTTT	CASSVTGGNGNTIYF
TRBV9	-	TRBD1	TRBJ1-3	TGTGCCAGCAGCGTGGCCCCAGGGGGCTCTGGAAACACCATATATTTT	CASSVAPGGSGNTIYF
TRBV5-1	-	-	TRBJ2-7	TGCGCCAGCAGCTTGGTAGGTTCCGAGCAGTACTTC	CASSLVGSEQYF
TRBV15	few	-	TRBJ2-7	TGTGCCACCAGCAGAGAGGATACCTACGAGCAGTACTTC	CATSREDTYEQYF
TRBV5-4	-	TRBD2	TRBJ2-2	TGTGCCAGCAGCTTGGATCTCCGGGAGGCTGTGTCCGGGGAGCTGTTTTTT	CASSLDLREAVSGELFF
TRBV5-4	-	TRBD1	TRBJ2-2	TGTGCCAGCAGCACACCCCCAGGGGGCAACACCGGGGAGCTGTTTTTT	CASSTPPGGNTGELFF
TRBV5-6	-	-	TRBJ1-6	TGTGCCAGCAGCTTGGCCCCGGGGGGCTCACCCCTCCACTTT	CASSLAPGGSPLHF
TRBV9	-	TRBD2	TRBJ2-3	TGTGCCAGCAGCACGAGCGGGGTTGGAACAGATACGCAGTATTTT	CASSTSGVGTDTQYF
TRBV7-2	-	-	TRBJ1-1	TGTGCCAGCAGCAAGAACACTGAAGCTTTCTTT	CASSKNTEAFF
TRBV19	-	TRBD1	TRBJ2-7	TGTGCCAGTAGTAGGGACAGGGTCATGAACGAGCAGTACTTC	CASSRDRVMNEQYF
TRBV9	-	TRBD1	TRBJ2-3	TGTGCCAGCAGCGTGACAGGGTTAAGGGGCACAGATACGCAGTATTTT	CASSVTGLRGTDTQYF
TRBV7-9	-	TRBD2	TRBJ2-3	TGTGCCAGCAGCTTCCTAGCGGGGGGGCCCGGCACAGATACGCAGTATTTT	CASSFLAGGPGTDTQYF
TRBV5-1	once	-	TRBJ1-1	TGCGCCAGCAGCTTGGGCAATATGAACACTGAAGCTTTCTTT	CASSLGNMNTEAFF
TRBV3-1/TRBV3-2	-	-	TRBJ1-3	TGTGCCAGCAGCCCGACAGGCTCTGGAAACACCATATATTTT	CASSPTGSGNTIYF
TRBV15	-	-	TRBJ1-1	TGTGCCACCAGCAGAGCGGGGGCGGGAAAAACTGAAGCTTTCTTT	CATSRAGAGKTEAFF
TRBV15	-	-	TRBJ1-5	TGTGCCACCAGCAGAGATATGTGGTCGGGGGGCCAGGCCAATCAGCCCCAGCATTTT	CATSRDMWSGGQANQPQHF
TRBV6-5	-	TRBD1	TRBJ1-1	TGTGCCAGCAGGAAGGGACAGCTAAGAACTGAAGCTTTCTTT	CASRKGQLRTEAFF
TRBV19	few	-	TRBJ2-1	TGTGCCAGTAGTATAATTCGAAGCTCCTACAATGAGCAGTTCTTC	CASSIIRSSYNEQFF
TRBV5-1	-	-	TRBJ1-1	TGCGCCAGCAGCTTGGGCGGGGGAAGGAGGACTGAAGCTTTCTTT	CASSLGGGRRTEAFF
TRBV9	-	-	TRBJ2-3	TGTGCCAGCAGCGTCACGGGCGCTAGGACAGATACGCAGTATTTT	CASSVTGARTDTQYF
TRBV6-5	-	-	TRBJ1-1	TGTGCCAGCCGGGGGAACACTGAAGCTTTCTTT	CASRGNTEAFF